This TCR beta chain is drawn from a study of cytomegalovirus exposure and HLA in healthy donors. Germline assignment: CDR1 MNHEY and CDR2 SVGAGI. There are 16 residues in the CDR3. V was shortened by 0 bases and J by 6 bases, with 14 bases between the two germline ends. The study ran its PCR with 60 Vbeta and 13 Jbeta primers. Profiled with immunoSEQ multiplex PCR; TCRdb holds only in-frame clones, not every one. Here the sample spans some 140,000 clones, roughly three quarters being singletons. Study-wide results and limits: Presence/absence analyses treated sequencing depth as roughly uniform across donors.

A word on this clone: Its specificity is not known.

Sequencing was done on a sample of PBMCs. The TCR was taken from a young man in good health and CMV-seropositive. The chain links TRBV6-5 to TRBJ1-4; possible D gene TRBD1, 5 bases. The CDR3 spells CASSYSLQGVHEKLFF. In DNA, the CDR3 is TGTGCCAGCAGTTACTCCCTCCAGGGTGTTCATGAAAAACTGTTTTTT.